The 14 T cell receptor beta chains in this list originate from one sample, sequenced in a study of post-analysis software for immune sequencing data. Study-wide findings and caveats: Five TRBV segments (TRBV5-6, TRBV5-1 and TRBV20-1 among them) occurred more frequently in patients than in controls.

What these receptors recognize is not known. The library was made from cDNA and included unique molecular identifiers. TCRdb reanalysed the PCR reads using MiXCR and keeps one entry per CDR3 protein. The sample records some 690,000 distinct CDR3 sequences, approximately 59% being singletons. The sample was blood. The receptor set was obtained from a girl aged 2-10 years with multiple sclerosis.

This chain uses TRBV29-1 with TRBJ2-7, with 12 nucleotides matching TRBD2. Unmatched junction bases numbered 6, after V lost 7 bases and J lost 5 bases. The CDR3 is made up of 13 amino acids. Germline CDR1 reads SQVTM; CDR2 reads ANQGSEA. CDR3 sequence: CSAMTSGSHEQYF. The CDR3 DNA follows: TGCAGCGCAATGACTAGCGGGAGCCACGAGCAGTACTTC.

This clonotype was detected only a few times. This chain links TRBV3-1 with TRBJ2-1; maybe TRBD1 (6 bases). Trimming removed 1 base at V and 9 bases at J, with 13 bases between. The germline CDR1 and CDR2 sequences are LGHDT and YNNKEL (reference sequence). CDR3 length: 14 amino acids. CDR3 sequence: CASSQVVGASEQFF. CDR3 bases: TGTGCCAGCAGCCAAGTAGTGGGGGCAAGTGAGCAGTTCTTC.

The chain carries TRBV7-9 and TRBJ1-2; 7 bases are shared with TRBD1. The germline V gene has CDR1 SEHNR and CDR2 FQNEAQ (reference sequence). V dropped 1 base and J dropped 1; count of bases not matched to a gene: 6. The CDR3 runs 16 residues. The CDR3 DNA reads as TGTGCCAGCAGCTTAGTCGGAACAGGGGTTAACTATGGCTACACCTTC. It specifies CASSLVGTGVNYGYTF.

This clonotype was detected a few times. The chain combines TRBV6-5 with TRBJ1-1; D is unclear. The CDR3 has 14 residues. Germline V gene data show CDR1 as MNHEY and CDR2 as SVGAGI. The germline V and J ends were trimmed by 5 bases and 0 bases, with 10 bases remaining between them. The CDR3 here is CASSPVVMNTEAFF. CDR3 bases: TGTGCCAGCAGTCCCGTAGTAATGAACACTGAAGCTTTCTTT.

Only a few counts were recorded for this clonotype. V is TRBV7-9 and J is TRBJ2-1; D is uncertain. CDR1 is SEHNR, CDR2 FQNEAQ, per germline (reference sequence). Trimming cost V 3 bases and J 1 base, with 10 bases left between them. The length of the CDR3 is 15 residues. CDR3 sequence reads: CASSLDGYSYNEQFF. In nucleotides, the CDR3 is TGTGCCAGCAGCTTGGACGGGTATTCCTACAATGAGCAGTTCTTC.

Note on this clonotype: One end of the junction does not line up with germline, which may come from a read error. The V call is TRBV6-2 or TRBV6-3, the J call TRBJ2-1; a weak D match, TRBD2 (5 bases). CDR3 length: 16 residues. The germline V gene encodes CDR1 MNHEY and CDR2 SVGEGT. The CDR3 DNA sequence: TGTGCCAGCAGTTACCCCCCCTGGAGGCTCCTCAATGAGCAGTGCTTC. Amino acids: CASSYPPWRLLNEQCF.

The chain joins TRBV15 to TRBJ2-5, with D hard to call. Deletions cut 0 bases from V and 2 bases from J, with 10 bases between. The CDR3 runs to 15 residues. Germline V CDR1 and CDR2: LNHNV, YYDKDF (reference sequence). The CDR3, as DNA: TGTGCCACCAGCAGAGATCCCGGAGAACAAGAGACCCAGTACTTC. It codes for CATSRDPGEQETQYF.

This chain links TRBV4-2 with TRBJ2-4; D might be TRBD2 (6 bases). The CDR3 extends over 17 amino acids. The V end lost 0 bases, the J end lost 3 bases, and 15 bases lay between the germline ends. CDR1 is LGHNA, CDR2 YNFKEQ, per germline. The CDR3 protein is CASSQDTSRLGKNIQYF. In DNA, the CDR3 is TGTGCCAGCAGCCAAGATACTTCCAGACTAGGCAAAAACATTCAGTACTTC.

The rearrangement links TRBV29-1 to TRBJ2-1; a possible D gene is TRBD1 (6 bases). Trimming cost V 3 bases and J 15 bases, with 12 bases left between them. Per germline, CDR1 SQVTM and CDR2 ANQGSEA. The length of the CDR3 is 10 residues. CDR3 sequence (DNA): TGCAGCGTTGACAGGGGCTTACCGTTCTTC. Protein: CSVDRGLPFF.

This rearrangement joins TRBV5-1 to TRBJ2-3; 7 bases agree with TRBD1. Trimming took 0 bases from V and 2 from J; bases not matched to a gene: 3. This CDR3 region has 15 residues. CDR1 and CDR2 (germline): SGHRS, YFSETQ. This CDR3 reads CASSLEGTVTDTQYF. In DNA form, the CDR3 reads TGCGCCAGCAGCTTGGAAGGGACAGTCACAGATACGCAGTATTTT.

The J gene is TRBJ2-1, the V gene TRBV29-1; 7 bases are shared with TRBD1. This CDR3 contains 15 residues. Germline CDR1 SQVTM, CDR2 ANQGSEA. V was clipped by 7 bases and J by 4 bases; unmatched bases: 13. CDR3 bases: TGCAGCGCCGGGACCGGGACAGAGATTTACAATGAGCAGTTCTTC. This gives the protein CSAGTGTEIYNEQFF.

V usage is TRBV29-1 and J usage is TRBJ2-1; D is unclear. The CDR3 has 14 amino acids. Germline-derived CDR1 and CDR2 are SQVTM and ANQGSEA. The V and J ends lost 6 bases and 2 bases respectively, with 14 bases between them. The CDR3, as DNA: TGCAGCGTAGGGTTAGGGCCCGCCTACAATGAGCAGTTCTTC. Protein sequence: CSVGLGPAYNEQFF.

This sequence joins TRBV5-4 and TRBJ2-2; the match to TRBD2 covers 10 bases. Per the germline V gene, CDR1 is SGHNT and CDR2 is YYREEE (reference sequence). V shed 3 bases and J 1 base; nucleotides not matched to a gene: 6. CDR3 length: 17 residues. The CDR3 DNA follows: TGTGCCAGCAGCTCTACTCGGACTAGCGGGAACACCGGGGAGCTGTTTTTT. Its translation is CASSSTRTSGNTGELFF. Full variable domain (missing parts from reference TRBV5-4 and TRBJ2-2): ETGVTQSPTHLIKTRGQQVTLRCSSQSGHNTVSWYQQALGQGPQFIFQYYREEENGRGNFPPRFSGLQFPNYSSELNVNALELDDSALYLCASSSTRTSGNTGELFFGEGSRLTVL.

This rearrangement joins TRBV7-2 to TRBJ2-1; TRBD2 matches at 7 bases. V dropped 6 bases and J dropped 4; count of bases not matched to a gene: 15. This CDR3 spans 17 amino acids. The germline CDR1 and CDR2 sequences are SGHTA and FQGNSA. CDR3 in amino acids: CASSGGAGRSFYNEQFF. The CDR3 nucleotides are TGTGCCAGCAGTGGGGGTGCCGGGAGGTCCTTTTACAATGAGCAGTTCTTC.